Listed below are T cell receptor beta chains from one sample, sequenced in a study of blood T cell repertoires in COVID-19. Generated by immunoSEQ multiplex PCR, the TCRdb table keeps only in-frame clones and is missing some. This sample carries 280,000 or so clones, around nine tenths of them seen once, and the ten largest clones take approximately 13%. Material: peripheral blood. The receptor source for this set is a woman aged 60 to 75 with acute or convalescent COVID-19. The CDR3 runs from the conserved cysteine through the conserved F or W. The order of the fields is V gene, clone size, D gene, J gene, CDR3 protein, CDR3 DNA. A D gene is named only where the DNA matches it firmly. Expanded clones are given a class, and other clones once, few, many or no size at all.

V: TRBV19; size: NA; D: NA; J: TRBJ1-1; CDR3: CASTGDLNTEAFF; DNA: TGTGCCAGCACGGGAGATCTGAACACTGAAGCTTTCTTT
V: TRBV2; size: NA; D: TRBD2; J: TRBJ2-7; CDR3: CASTARASGSGEQYF; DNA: TGTGCCAGCACTGCGCGAGCTAGCGGGAGTGGTGAGCAGTACTTC
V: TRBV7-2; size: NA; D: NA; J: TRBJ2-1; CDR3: CASSKQRVNEQFF; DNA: TGTGCCAGCTCTAAACAGAGGGTAAATGAGCAGTTCTTC
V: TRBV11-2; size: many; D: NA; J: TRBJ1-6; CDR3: CASSLDTFGGSPLHF; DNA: TGTGCCAGCAGCTTAGATACGTTTGGGGGCTCACCCCTCCACTTT
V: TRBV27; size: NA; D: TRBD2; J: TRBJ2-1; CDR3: CASSLAGGFYNEQFF; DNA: TGTGCCAGCAGCTTAGCGGGAGGTTTTTACAATGAGCAGTTCTTC
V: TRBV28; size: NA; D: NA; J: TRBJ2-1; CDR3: CASSNNLAGNYNEQFF; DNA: TGTGCCAGCAGTAACAATCTCGCGGGAAATTACAATGAGCAGTTCTTC
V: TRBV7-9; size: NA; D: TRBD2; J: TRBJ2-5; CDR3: CASSLGGLAGTDQETQYF; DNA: TGTGCCAGCAGCTTAGGGGGACTAGCGGGAACCGACCAAGAGACCCAGTACTTC
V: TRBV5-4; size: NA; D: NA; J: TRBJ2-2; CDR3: CASSLAATLNTGELFF; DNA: TGTGCCAGCAGCTTGGCCGCTACTCTCAACACCGGGGAGCTGTTTTTT
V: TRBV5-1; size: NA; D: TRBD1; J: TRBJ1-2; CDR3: CASSLEPGGYGYTF; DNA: TGCGCCAGCAGCCTCGAGCCAGGGGGCTATGGCTACACCTTC
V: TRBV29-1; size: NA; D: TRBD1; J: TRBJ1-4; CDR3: CSAQTAQGNEKLFF; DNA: TGCAGCGCCCAAACGGCACAGGGGAATGAAAAACTGTTTTTT
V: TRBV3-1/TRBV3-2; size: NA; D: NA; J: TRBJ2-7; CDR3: CASSQDLGGKILSEQYF; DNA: TGTGCCAGCAGCCAAGATCTGGGCGGGAAGATCCTCTCCGAGCAGTACTTC
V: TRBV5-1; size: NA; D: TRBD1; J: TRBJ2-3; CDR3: CASSLGTDLGTQYF; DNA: TGCGCCAGCAGCTTAGGGACAGACCTAGGTACGCAGTATTTT
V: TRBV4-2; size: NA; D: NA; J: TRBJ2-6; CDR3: CASSLYNSGQLIHSGANVLTF; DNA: TGTGCCAGCAGCCTATATAATTCTGGACAGTTAATCCACTCTGGGGCCAACGTCCTGACTTTC
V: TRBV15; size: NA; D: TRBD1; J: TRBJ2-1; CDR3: CATSTDRGNNEQFF; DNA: TGTGCCACCAGCACCGACAGGGGCAACAATGAGCAGTTCTTC
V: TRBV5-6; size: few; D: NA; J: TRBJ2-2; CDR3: CASSFRGANTGELFF; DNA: TGTGCCAGCAGCTTCAGGGGAGCAAACACCGGGGAGCTGTTTTTT
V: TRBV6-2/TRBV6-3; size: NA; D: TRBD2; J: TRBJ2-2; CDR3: CASSYREASGVREELFF; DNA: TGTGCCAGCAGTTACCGTGAGGCTAGCGGGGTTCGAGAGGAGCTGTTTTTT
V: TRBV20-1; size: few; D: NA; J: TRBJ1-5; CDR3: CSASPLTVSNQPQHF; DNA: TGCAGTGCTAGTCCCCTGACAGTTAGCAATCAGCCCCAGCATTTT
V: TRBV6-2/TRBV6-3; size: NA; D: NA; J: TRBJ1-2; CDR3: CASSPRRESYGYTF; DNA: TGTGCCAGCAGCCCCCGACGGGAAAGCTATGGCTACACCTTC
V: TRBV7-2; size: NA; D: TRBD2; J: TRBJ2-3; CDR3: CASSPCSGGEGTDTQYF; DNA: TGTGCCAGCAGCCCCTGTAGCGGGGGGGAGGGAACAGATACGCAGTATTTT
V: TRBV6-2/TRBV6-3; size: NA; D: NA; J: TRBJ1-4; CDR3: CASSNPGWINEKLFF; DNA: TGTGCCAGCAGTAACCCAGGGTGGATTAATGAAAAACTGTTTTTT
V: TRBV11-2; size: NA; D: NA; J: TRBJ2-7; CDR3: CASSLGHFRGHEQYF; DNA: TGTGCCAGCAGCTTAGGTCACTTCAGGGGACACGAGCAGTACTTC
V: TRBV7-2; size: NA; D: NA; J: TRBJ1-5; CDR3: CASSQVGGRGNQPQHF; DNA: TGTGCCAGCAGCCAGGTGGGGGGGCGCGGCAATCAGCCCCAGCATTTT
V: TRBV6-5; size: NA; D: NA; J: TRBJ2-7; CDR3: CASSRLNTYEQYF; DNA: TGTGCCAGCAGTCGCCTTAACACCTACGAGCAGTACTTC
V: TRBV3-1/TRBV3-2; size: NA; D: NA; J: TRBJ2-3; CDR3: CASSTRDTRTDTQYF; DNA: TGTGCCAGCAGCACCAGGGACACCCGCACAGATACGCAGTATTTT
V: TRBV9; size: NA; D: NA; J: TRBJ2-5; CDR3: CASSAGETQYF; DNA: TGTGCCAGCAGCGCAGGAGAGACCCAGTACTTC
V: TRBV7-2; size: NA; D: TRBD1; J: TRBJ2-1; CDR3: CASSPDRGSYNEQFF; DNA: TGTGCCAGCAGCCCGGACAGGGGCTCCTACAATGAGCAGTTCTTC
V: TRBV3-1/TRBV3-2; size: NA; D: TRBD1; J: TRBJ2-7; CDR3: CASSIGTGGNYEQYF; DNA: TGTGCCAGCAGCATTGGGACAGGGGGGAACTACGAGCAGTACTTC
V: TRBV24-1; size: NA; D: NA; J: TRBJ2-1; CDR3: CATSDIIAGRNEQFF; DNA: TGTGCCACCAGTGATATTATCGCGGGCAGAAATGAGCAGTTCTTC
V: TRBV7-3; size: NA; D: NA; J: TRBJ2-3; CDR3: CASSPQTDTQYF; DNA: TGTGCCAGCTCCCCCCAAACAGATACGCAGTATTTT
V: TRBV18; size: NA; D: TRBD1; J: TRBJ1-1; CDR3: CASSLATGGTNTEAFF; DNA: TGTGCCAGCTCACTCGCGACAGGGGGCACGAACACTGAAGCTTTCTTT
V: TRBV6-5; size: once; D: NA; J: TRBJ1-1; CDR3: CASRTGTFEAFF; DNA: TGTGCCAGCAGAACGGGGACATTTGAAGCTTTCTTT
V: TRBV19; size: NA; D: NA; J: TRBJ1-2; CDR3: CASSKVQGGYGYTF; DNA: TGTGCCAGTAGTAAAGTCCAGGGCGGCTATGGCTACACCTTC
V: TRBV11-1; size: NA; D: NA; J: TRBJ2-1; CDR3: CASSLRRDSYYNEQFF; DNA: TGTGCCAGCAGCCTTCGGCGGGACAGCTACTACAATGAGCAGTTCTTC
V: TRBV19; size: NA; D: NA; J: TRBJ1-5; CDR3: CASRQQGSNQPQHF; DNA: TGTGCCAGCAGACAGCAAGGTAGCAATCAGCCCCAGCATTTT
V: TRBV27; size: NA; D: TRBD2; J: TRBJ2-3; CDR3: CASSLGRTSNFADTQYF; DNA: TGTGCCAGCAGTTTAGGCAGGACTAGCAATTTCGCAGATACGCAGTATTTT
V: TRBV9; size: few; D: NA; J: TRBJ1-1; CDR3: CASSSDGGMNTEAFF; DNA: TGTGCCAGCAGCTCAGATGGGGGCATGAACACTGAAGCTTTCTTT
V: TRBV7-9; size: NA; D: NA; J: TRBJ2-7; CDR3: CASSQVAGMDYEQYF; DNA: TGTGCCAGCAGCCAAGTGGCAGGGATGGACTACGAGCAGTACTTC
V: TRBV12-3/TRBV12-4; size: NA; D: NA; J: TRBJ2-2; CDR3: CASTRDSGELFF; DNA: TGTGCCAGCACCCGGGATTCCGGGGAGCTGTTTTTT
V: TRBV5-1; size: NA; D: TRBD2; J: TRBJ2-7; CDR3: CASSELAGGPDEQYF; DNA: TGCGCCAGCAGCGAGCTAGCGGGAGGGCCAGACGAGCAGTACTTC
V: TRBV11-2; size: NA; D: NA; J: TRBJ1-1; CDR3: CASSSLGGNTEAFF; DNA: TGTGCCAGCAGCTCTTTAGGGGGGAACACTGAAGCTTTCTTT
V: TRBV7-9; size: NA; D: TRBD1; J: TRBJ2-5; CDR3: CASSFTGTGVLETQYF; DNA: TGTGCCAGCAGCTTCACCGGGACAGGGGTTTTGGAGACCCAGTACTTC
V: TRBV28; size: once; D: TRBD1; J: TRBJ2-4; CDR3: CASSFTGGAKNIQYF; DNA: TGTGCCAGCAGCTTTACAGGGGGAGCCAAAAACATTCAGTACTTC